This T cell receptor (beta chain) was found in a study of radiation and T cells in renal cell carcinoma. Study-wide results and caveats: In blood, top tumor clones expanded by 2 weeks, shrinking by 4.

Time point in this sample: blood 2 weeks post-SBRT. Treatment specified: 15 Gy SBRT to primary tumor, nephrectomy 4 weeks later. Radiation-treated patients gave blood at baseline, week 2 and week 4. The method was immunoSEQ multiplex PCR; TCRdb's version includes in-frame clones alone and lacks a portion of them. The profile shows more than 95,000 clones, 81% of them singletons. This clone is a singleton in its sample. Its antigen is undetermined. The junction had 4 bases not matched to a gene; V was cut back by 5 bases and J by 1 base. The CDR3 runs to 17 residues. Germline V lookup: CDR1 LGHNA, CDR2 YSLEER.

This sample comprised blood, obtained from a patient whose treatment included radiotherapy and nephrectomy. The TCR originated in a man aged 45 to 65 with renal cell carcinoma. The chain combines TRBV4-3 with TRBJ2-6, with TRBD2 identical over 11 bases. CDR3 sequence (DNA): TGCGCCAGCAGCTTCCGACTAGCGGGGTCTGGGGCCAACGTCCTGACTTTC. Protein sequence: CASSFRLAGSGANVLTF.